This entry lists 28 T cell receptor beta chains sequenced from one sample in a study of blood T cell dynamics during melanoma immunotherapy. The assay was immunoSEQ multiplex PCR, and TCRdb's table has in-frame clones only and misses some. The sample holds about 5,600 clones; 84% are singletons and the top ten take roughly 30%. This sample's time point: week 3, after first cycle of checkpoint inhibitor. Specimen: blood, collected from a patient treated with checkpoint blockade. All receptors come from a human donor with melanoma. Some clones in this sample may be carry-over from other donors' samples.

This chain joins TRBV6-1 and TRBJ1-6; 7 positions match TRBD1. Germline V gene lookup returns CDR1 MNHNS and CDR2 SASEGT. V dropped 1 base and J dropped 5; count of bases not matched to a gene: 8. The CDR3 spans 17 residues. Here the CDR3 reads CASSEGSGGRNNSPLHF. The CDR3, as DNA: TGTGCCAGCAGTGAAGGGTCAGGGGGTAGAAATAATTCACCCCTCCACTTT.

The chain has TRBV2 and TRBJ2-3; 12 bases are shared with TRBD2. Germline CDR1 and CDR2: SNHLY and FYNNEI. J lost 2 bases, V lost 6 bases, and 6 bases had no gene match. The CDR3 consists of 16 residues. The CDR3 reads CASRAGLAGTTDTQYF. In DNA, the CDR3 is TGTGCCAGCAGGGCAGGACTAGCGGGGACCACAGATACGCAGTATTTT.

This chain joins TRBV6-5 and TRBJ1-2, with 12 bases fitting TRBD1. This CDR3 has 14 amino acids. The germline gives CDR1 MNHEY, CDR2 SVGAGI. V dropped 7 bases and J dropped 4; count of bases not matched to a gene: 4. The CDR3 region has the DNA TGTGCCAGCACCTCGGGACAGGGGGCCTATGGCTACACCTTC. Encoded protein: CASTSGQGAYGYTF.

The chain uses TRBV6-1 and TRBJ1-6, with no clear D. Per germline, CDR1 MNHNS and CDR2 SASEGT. V dropped 2 bases and J dropped 11 bases, with 16 bases sitting between them. This CDR3 spans 15 amino acids. The CDR3 DNA reads TGTGCCAGCAGTGAAAGAAAGGACTGGTGGCCACCCCTCCACTTT. The encoded protein is CASSERKDWWPPLHF.

The V call is TRBV11-2, the J call TRBJ1-6; 7 bases align to TRBD1. V was pared by 1 base and J by 3 bases, with 6 bases of the junction left unmatched. CDR1 and CDR2 from the germline V gene are SGHAT and FQNNGV. This CDR3 region has 17 residues. CDR3 sequence reads: CASSLVLGQDYNSPLHF. The CDR3 DNA follows: TGTGCCAGCAGCTTAGTCCTTGGACAGGACTATAATTCACCCCTCCACTTT.

The rearrangement links TRBV7-9 to TRBJ2-5, with TRBD2 as a possible D gene (6 bases). V lost 3 bases and J lost 7, with 12 bases in between. Germline V lookup: CDR1 SEHNR, CDR2 FQNEAQ (reference sequence). The CDR3 totals 13 residues. DNA of the CDR3: TGTGCCAGCAGCTTCGGGACTGGGGGGACCCAGTACTTC. Encoded protein: CASSFGTGGTQYF. Using reference TRBV7-9 and TRBJ2-5 for the parts outside the CDR3, the full variable domain is DTGVSQNPRHKITKRGQNVTFRCDPISEHNRLYWYRQTLGQGPEFLTYFQNEAQLEKSRLLSDRFSAERPKGSFSTLEIQRTEQGDSAMYLCASSFGTGGTQYFGPGTRLLVL.

This rearrangement joins TRBV19 to TRBJ1-5; D uncertain. The V end lost 3 bases, the J end lost 3 bases, and 9 bases lay between the germline ends. The CDR3 runs 14 residues. Germline lookup yields CDR1 LNHDA and CDR2 SQIVND (reference sequence). DNA of the CDR3: TGTGCCAGTAGTATTGGGCAGAACAATCAGCCCCAGCATTTT. This sequence encodes CASSIGQNNQPQHF.

This chain joins TRBV29-1 and TRBJ1-4; a weak D match, TRBD1 (6 bases). CDR3 length equals 14 residues. Germline V CDR1 and CDR2: SQVTM, ANQGSEA. Deletions cut 4 bases from V and 8 bases from J, with 17 bases between. CDR3 loop: CSVAPGGAREKLFF. The CDR3 bases are TGCAGCGTTGCTCCCGGGGGCGCGAGGGAAAAACTGTTTTTT.

This chain joins TRBV4-2 and TRBJ1-2; D ambiguous. This CDR3 comprises 13 residues. Trimming took off 4 bases at V and 5 bases at J, with 11 bases between the two ends. CDR1 and CDR2 from the germline V gene are LGHNA and YNFKEQ. CDR3: CASSPQTDYGYTF. DNA for the CDR3: TGTGCCAGCAGCCCTCAAACGGATTATGGCTACACCTTC.

CDR3 sequence reads: CASKGGGLNQPQHF. Written as DNA, the CDR3 is TGTGCCAGCAAGGGTGGGGGGCTCAATCAGCCCCAGCATTTT. The chain joins TRBV28 to TRBJ1-5; a possible D gene is TRBD1 (6 bases). Germline V gene data show CDR1 as MDHEN and CDR2 as SYDVKM. Trimming stripped 7 bases from V and 3 bases from J, with 13 bases between. CDR3 size: 14 residues.

The rearrangement joins TRBV28 to TRBJ1-1, with a weak D call TRBD1 (6 bases). Trimming left V 4 bases short and J 1 base short, with 16 bases between. Germline V lookup: CDR1 MDHEN, CDR2 SYDVKM. The CDR3 sequence is 16 residues long. The CDR3 loop is CASSSPQGGGNTEAFF. The DNA for the CDR3 is TGTGCCAGCAGTTCCCCCCAAGGGGGAGGGAACACTGAAGCTTTCTTT.

This clone showed up just a few times. V gene TRBV5-1 combines with J gene TRBJ1-5; perhaps TRBD1 as D (5 bases). V lost 4 bases and J lost 0, with 11 bases in between. This CDR3 region has 15 residues. Germline CDR1 SGHRS, CDR2 YFSETQ. The CDR3 coding sequence is TGCGCCAGCAGCCTCGGGGACTATAGCAATCAGCCCCAGCATTTT. Translation gives CASSLGDYSNQPQHF.

In this sample, this clone turned up once. This chain links TRBV29-1 with TRBJ2-1; the match to TRBD1 covers 7 bases. The CDR3 runs 12 residues. Germline V gene data show CDR1 as SQVTM and CDR2 as ANQGSEA. Unmatched junction bases numbered 5, after V lost 6 bases and J lost 6 bases. The CDR3 sequence is CSVTGVVNEQFF. The CDR3 bases are TGCAGCGTCACAGGGGTAGTCAATGAGCAGTTCTTC.

J is TRBJ1-3 and V is TRBV19; D ambiguous. From germline, CDR1 is LNHDA and CDR2 SQIVND (reference sequence). V shed 5 bases and J shed 0 bases, with 14 bases lying between them. CDR3 length equals 16 residues. CDR3 in DNA: TGTGCCAGTAGTCCCTACGACGCGTCCTCTGGAAACACCATATATTTT. Translated: CASSPYDASSGNTIYF.

This clone was recorded a few times. The rearrangement uses TRBV19 and TRBJ1-5, with unresolved D. The germline V gene has CDR1 LNHDA and CDR2 SQIVND (reference sequence). There are 13 residues in the CDR3. Trimming pared 3 bases from V and 4 bases from J, leaving 7 bases between. CDR3 DNA sequence: TGTGCCAGTAGTATTGTTGCTAATCAGCCCCAGCATTTT. Translated: CASSIVANQPQHF. Full variable domain (outside the CDR3, taken from reference TRBV19 and TRBJ1-5): DGGITQSPKYLFRKEGQNVTLSCEQNLNHDAMYWYRQDPGQGLRLIYYSQIVNDFQKGDIAEGYSVSREKKESFPLTVTSAQKNPTAFYLCASSIVANQPQHFGDGTRLSIL.

This chain connects TRBV5-4 to TRBJ2-5, with D perhaps matching TRBD1 (6 bases). Germline lookup yields CDR1 SGHNT and CDR2 YYREEE (reference sequence). CDR3 length: 14 amino acids. V lost 3 bases to trimming and J lost 2 bases, with 11 bases between them. The CDR3 bases are TGTGCCAGCAGCTCGGGGACAATGCAAGAGACCCAGTACTTC. Amino acids: CASSSGTMQETQYF.

J is TRBJ1-5 and V is TRBV6-1; possible D gene TRBD1, 6 bases. Between the trimmed V and J ends, which lost 5 bases and 3 bases, there was a span of 11 bases. The CDR3 runs 14 residues. The germline V gene has CDR1 MNHNS and CDR2 SASEGT. This chain's CDR3 is CASSKDRLNQPQHF. DNA for the CDR3: TGTGCCAGCAGTAAAGACAGGCTCAATCAGCCCCAGCATTTT.

This clone was found once. J is TRBJ2-7 and V is TRBV2, with 7 bases aligning to TRBD1. Unmatched junction bases numbered 14, after V lost 7 bases and J lost 2 bases. The germline CDR1 and CDR2 sequences are SNHLY and FYNNEI. The CDR3 sequence is 16 residues long. The CDR3 protein is CASTKPPTGWTYEQYF. The CDR3 DNA is TGTGCCAGCACCAAGCCCCCGACAGGGTGGACCTACGAGCAGTACTTC.

This clone was counted a single time. The chain combines TRBV15 with TRBJ1-1, with D possibly matching TRBD1 (6 bases). Germline V CDR1 and CDR2: LNHNV, YYDKDF (reference sequence). This CDR3 has 15 residues. The V end lost 0 bases, the J end lost 6 bases, and 14 bases lay between the germline ends. The CDR3 sequence: CATSRDRGRKAEAFF. CDR3 coding DNA: TGTGCCACCAGCAGAGACCGGGGGCGCAAAGCTGAAGCTTTCTTT.

The chain has TRBV18 and TRBJ2-6, with 8 bases lining up with TRBD1. V lost 0 bases and J lost 6; bases outside the gene matches: 1. This CDR3 has 15 residues. Germline lookup yields CDR1 KGHSH and CDR2 LQKENI. CDR3 protein: CASSPPTGEANVLTF. In nucleotides, the CDR3 is TGTGCCAGCTCACCACCGACAGGGGAGGCCAACGTCCTGACTTTC.

The chain carries TRBV7-2 and TRBJ2-2, with D tentatively TRBD2 (6 bases). The CDR3 consists of 15 residues. CDR1 and CDR2 (germline): SGHTA, FQGNSA. V was cut by 5 bases and J by 1 base, with 11 bases left in between. The CDR3 nucleotides read TGTGCCAGCAGCCAGAACGGGGGGAACACCGGGGAGCTGTTTTTT. This codes for CASSQNGGNTGELFF.

This clone was observed a few times. J is TRBJ1-2 and V is TRBV10-2; maybe TRBD1 (5 bases). V was trimmed by 6 bases and J by 10 bases, leaving 24 bases between them. The CDR3 is 15 residues long. Germline lookup yields CDR1 WSHSY and CDR2 SAAADI. CDR3 amino acids: CASSKEQVRKQYYTF. The CDR3 DNA reads TGCGCCAGCAGCAAAGAACAGGTTAGAAAACAATACTACACCTTC.

The sample holds one count of this clone. This rearrangement joins TRBV6-5 to TRBJ1-3; TRBD1 is a possible D gene (6 bases). Germline loops: CDR1 MNHEY, CDR2 SVGAGI. V lost 7 bases and J lost 16, with 23 bases in between. The CDR3 contains 13 residues. The CDR3 protein is CASKHTGGWRGYF. The CDR3 DNA follows: TGTGCCAGCAAACACACGGGGGGCTGGCGCGGGTATTTT.

The rearrangement links TRBV5-4 to TRBJ1-1; TRBD1 matches at 7 bases. Germline CDR1 SGHNT, CDR2 YYREEE (reference sequence). The CDR3 length is 16 residues. J was trimmed by 0 bases and V by 3 bases; bases with no gene match: 8. DNA of the CDR3: TGTGCCAGCAGCTGGGGGACAGCTACCATGAACACTGAAGCTTTCTTT. Protein sequence: CASSWGTATMNTEAFF.

The V gene is TRBV6-4, the J gene TRBJ1-2, with a tentative D call TRBD1 (5 bases). The CDR3 loop spans 14 amino acids. V lost 0 bases to trimming and J lost 8 bases, with 13 bases between them. Germline values: CDR1 MRHNA, CDR2 SNTAGT. The CDR3 nucleotides read TGTGCCAGCAGTGACTCGGCGGCAAGGGGCGGCTACACCTTC. This translates into CASSDSAARGGYTF.

CDR3 sequence reads: CASSTWTASSDTQYF. The CDR3 DNA reads as TGTGCCAGCAGCACATGGACAGCTAGCTCAGATACGCAGTATTTT. The rearrangement links TRBV9 to TRBJ2-3, with D possibly TRBD1 on 6 matching bases. Germline assignment: CDR1 SGDLS and CDR2 YYNGEE. CDR3 length: 15 residues. With 4 bases removed from V and 4 bases from J, the gap between germline ends came to 16 bases.

The chain employs TRBV28 and TRBJ1-5; D remains unclear. V was shortened by 4 bases and J by 5 bases, with 6 bases between the two germline ends. The CDR3 has 12 residues. CDR1 and CDR2 from the germline V gene are MDHEN and SYDVKM. CDR3 amino acids: CASSSNYQPQHF. The CDR3 nucleotides read TGTGCCAGCAGTTCAAATTATCAGCCCCAGCATTTT.

The chain joins TRBV28 to TRBJ1-3; D is perhaps TRBD1 (6 bases). CDR1 and CDR2 from the germline V gene are MDHEN and SYDVKM. Trimming removed 1 base at V and 0 bases at J, with 13 bases between. This CDR3 has 17 residues. CDR3 residues: CASSLYGGLSSGNTIYF. DNA for the CDR3: TGTGCCAGCAGTTTATACGGGGGGCTCAGCTCTGGAAACACCATATATTTT.